This T cell receptor (beta chain) stems from a study of T cell therapy after organ transplantation. Background on the study: Patients received a median of 1.92 x 10^8 CMV-specific T cells over 2 to 6 infusions.

This CDR3 spans 16 amino acids. J was trimmed by 2 bases and V by 1 base; bases with no gene match: 4. The V gene's germline CDR1 is LGHNA and CDR2 YSLEER. About this clone itself: Its antigen is not known.

Clones were read by immunoSEQ multiplex PCR, and TCRdb kept only the in-frame ones, dropping some. Of some 48,000 clones in the sample, about 94% were seen once. Findings and limits, study-wide: In nonresponders, large pretherapy expansions changed minimally after therapy. Post-therapy CD8 clonality change correlated inversely with pretherapy clonality.

The rearrangement links TRBV4-3 to TRBJ2-1; 8 nucleotides match TRBD2. The input for sequencing was CD8+ T cells from blood, taken before autologous CMV-specific T cell therapy. The clonotype was recovered from a human patient who had received a solid organ transplant and had CMV disease. The CDR3 here is CASSQGTGGPYNEQFF. As DNA, the CDR3 is TGCGCCAGCAGCCAAGGGACGGGGGGGCCCTACAATGAGCAGTTCTTC.